These 30 T cell receptor beta chains share one sample of origin, sequenced in a study of blood T cells in healthy people across ages. The authors ran a second PCR of roughly 6 to 12 cycles using a sample-barcoded 5' primer and a J-beta primer mix. TCRdb reanalysed the 5' RACE reads using MiXCR and keeps one entry per CDR3 protein. Found here are under 950,000 distinct CDR3 sequences, about 20% of them singletons; the top ten hold less than 25%. Sequenced sample: blood. The receptor set was obtained from a man aged 70 or older in good health.

In its sample, this clonotype was seen a few times. V gene TRBV5-1 combines with J gene TRBJ2-2; 7 positions match TRBD1. V shed 4 bases, J shed 4 bases, and the junction held 4 bases outside the gene matches. This CDR3 region has 14 residues. The V gene's germline CDR1 is SGHRS and CDR2 YFSETQ. CDR3 residues: CASSARQGTGELFF. The CDR3 nucleotides are TGCGCCAGCAGCGCGCGACAGGGCACCGGGGAGCTGTTTTTT. Together with reference TRBV5-1 and TRBJ2-2, the CDR3 gives the full variable domain: KAGVTQTPRYLIKTRGQQVTLSCSPISGHRSVSWYQQTPGQGLQFLFEYFSETQRNKGNFPGRFSGRQFSNSRSEMNVSTLELGDSALYLCASSARQGTGELFFGEGSRLTVL.

J is TRBJ2-3 and V is TRBV14, with 8 bases aligning to TRBD2. After removal of 4 bases from V and 4 bases from J, the junction contained 4 bases not matched to a gene. The CDR3 consists of 14 residues. The V gene's germline CDR1 is SGHDN and CDR2 FVKESK. This chain's CDR3 is CASSRTSPPDTQYF. The CDR3 DNA is TGTGCCAGCAGCCGGACTAGCCCACCAGATACGCAGTATTTT. The full variable domain, with the rest looked up from reference TRBV14 and TRBJ2-3, is EAGVTQFPSHSVIEKGQTVTLRCDPISGHDNLYWYRRVMGKEIKFLLHFVKESKQDESGMPNNRFLAERTGGTYSTLKVQPAELEDSGVYFCASSRTSPPDTQYFGPGTRLTVL.

The rearrangement uses TRBV6-6 and TRBJ1-3; 8 positions agree with TRBD1. Trimming at V came to 8 bases and at J to 4 bases, leaving 7 bases not matched to a gene. The CDR3 length is 14 residues. Looked up from germline, CDR1 is MNHNY and CDR2 is SVGAGI (reference sequence). CDR3 bases: TGTGCCAGCGGGATGGACAGGGCCGGAAACACCATATATTTT. The encoded protein is CASGMDRAGNTIYF.

CDR3 sequence (DNA): TGTGCCAGCAGCTTAGGTAGCGGGGGGATCCAAGAGACCCAGTACTTC. This translates into CASSLGSGGIQETQYF. The chain joins TRBV7-9 to TRBJ2-5; 10 bases agree with TRBD2. The CDR3 covers 16 residues. Germline trimming cut 1 base from V and 1 base from J; bases unmatched to any gene: 3. Germline V gene lookup returns CDR1 SEHNR and CDR2 FQNEAQ (reference sequence).

The sample holds many counts of this clonotype. This chain connects TRBV3-1 to TRBJ1-2; 9 bases are a match to TRBD1. The CDR3 extends over 14 amino acids. V shed 4 bases, J shed 5 bases, and the junction held 5 bases outside the gene matches. Germline V CDR1 and CDR2: LGHDT, YNNKEL (reference sequence). CDR3 coding DNA: TGTGCCAGCAGCCCTGGGGGACAGGGTTATGGCTACACCTTC. Encoded protein: CASSPGGQGYGYTF.

This chain uses TRBV12-3 or TRBV12-4 with TRBJ2-3; 10 bases match TRBD2. CDR3 size: 15 residues. V trimming: 8 bases; J trimming: 3 bases; junction bases outside the gene matches: 8. The CDR3 region has the DNA TGTGCCAGCGACTGGAGGACTAGCGGTACAGATACGCAGTATTTT. It encodes CASDWRTSGTDTQYF.

This clonotype was detected many times. The V gene is TRBV12-3 or TRBV12-4, the J gene TRBJ2-1; 7 bases agree with TRBD1. The junction had 11 bases not matched to a gene; V was cut back by 5 bases and J by 7 bases. CDR3 length: 15 amino acids. The CDR3 coding sequence is TGTGCCAGCAGTCCTTCGCAGGGGGTGAAGAATGAGCAGTTCTTC. This translates into CASSPSQGVKNEQFF.

A few counts support this clonotype. This chain joins TRBV29-1 and TRBJ1-3; no clear D gene. V lost 1 base and J 4 bases, leaving 11 bases between the germline ends. This CDR3 has 14 residues. Germline-derived CDR1 and CDR2 are SQVTM and ANQGSEA. CDR3 in DNA: TGCAGCGTTGAAGCGGGAACTCACGGAAACACCATATATTTT. Protein sequence: CSVEAGTHGNTIYF.

There are many counts of this clonotype. V is TRBV5-6 and J is TRBJ2-1; tentative D call: TRBD2 (6 bases). The germline V gene has CDR1 SGHDT and CDR2 YYEEEE. Trimming removed 3 bases from V and 2 bases from J, with 12 bases in between. CDR3 length equals 15 residues. The CDR3 DNA sequence: TGTGCCAGCAGCTCGGTGGGGGGTACCTACAATGAGCAGTTCTTC. Its protein product is CASSSVGGTYNEQFF. Full variable domain (outside the CDR3, taken from reference TRBV5-6 and TRBJ2-1): DAGVTQSPTHLIKTRGQQVTLRCSPKSGHDTVSWYQQALGQGPQFIFQYYEEEERQRGNFPDRFSGHQFPNYSSELNVNALLLGDSALYLCASSSVGGTYNEQFFGPGTRLTVL.

This clonotype was seen a handful of times. The gene calls are TRBV7-9 and TRBJ2-5; D gene uncertain. The V gene's germline CDR1 is SEHNR and CDR2 FQNEAQ (reference sequence). This CDR3 region has 15 residues. V was cut by 1 base and J by 0 bases, with 9 bases left in between. In DNA, the CDR3 is TGTGCCAGCAGCTTAGACGGGCCCAACCAAGAGACCCAGTACTTC. As protein: CASSLDGPNQETQYF.

The chain is built from TRBV7-2 and TRBJ2-5; TRBD1 matches 7 bases. CDR1 and CDR2 from the germline V gene are SGHTA and FQGNSA. CDR3 length: 14 residues. Trimming cost V 5 bases and J 4 bases; bases outside gene matches: 7. The CDR3 region has the DNA TGTGCCAGCAGCCTGACAGGGCCGGGAGAGACCCAGTACTTC. It codes for CASSLTGPGETQYF.

The chain is built from TRBV6-6 and TRBJ1-2; possible D gene TRBD1, 5 bases. This CDR3 has 14 amino acids. Germline CDR1 MNHNY, CDR2 SVGAGI (reference sequence). Trimming shortened V by 7 bases and J by 5 bases, and 17 bases separated the two germline ends. The CDR3 loop reads CASTDSGTEYGYTF. The CDR3 DNA sequence: TGTGCCAGCACCGATTCCGGGACGGAATATGGCTACACCTTC.

This chain links TRBV5-1 with TRBJ2-4, with D perhaps matching TRBD2 (6 bases). The CDR3 extends over 18 amino acids. The germline V gene has CDR1 SGHRS and CDR2 YFSETQ. Trimming removed 4 bases at V and 4 bases at J, with 24 bases between. In DNA, the CDR3 is TGCGCCAGCAGCACTGCAGAGGACGGCACACGGGGGAAAAACATTCAGTACTTC. This sequence encodes CASSTAEDGTRGKNIQYF.

This chain uses TRBV5-1 with TRBJ2-5; unclear D gene. The V end lost 0 bases, the J end lost 4 bases, and 13 bases lay between the germline ends. The germline CDR1 and CDR2 sequences are SGHRS and YFSETQ. CDR3 length: 15 amino acids. CDR3 coding DNA: TGCGCCAGCAGCTTGGAGGCGACATCAGGAGAGACCCAGTACTTC. This codes for CASSLEATSGETQYF.

The CDR3 is CASSQDTGRREAFF. The CDR3 DNA sequence: TGTGCCAGCAGCCAGGATACGGGCCGGCGAGAAGCTTTCTTT. This chain connects TRBV7-9 to TRBJ1-1; D not certain. Germline-derived CDR1 and CDR2 are SEHNR and FQNEAQ (reference sequence). The ends were cut back, 5 bases at V and 8 bases at J, with 18 bases in the middle. This CDR3 is built from 14 residues.

CDR3 residues: CSAVRILAEETQYF. The DNA of the CDR3 is TGCAGTGCCGTCCGGATTCTAGCCGAGGAGACCCAGTACTTC. The rearrangement links TRBV20-1 to TRBJ2-1; D might be TRBD2 (5 bases). The J call is uncertain, as TRBJ2-5 better fits the DNA end. CDR3 size: 14 residues. Per the germline V gene, CDR1 is DFQATT and CDR2 is SNEGSKA (reference sequence).

This clonotype has more than one count but fewer than ten. The chain joins TRBV3-1 to TRBJ2-5; D tentatively reads TRBD1 or TRBD2 (5 bases each). The CDR3 extends over 13 amino acids. Germline lookup yields CDR1 LGHDT and CDR2 YNNKEL (reference sequence). Between the trimmed V and J ends, which lost 0 bases and 10 bases, there was a span of 12 bases. The CDR3 protein is CASSQDLGDRQYF. CDR3 coding DNA: TGTGCCAGCAGCCAAGATTTGGGGGACCGCCAGTACTTC.

A remark on this clonotype: An end of the junction does not agree with germline; a read error may underlie this. This chain uses TRBV4-1 with TRBJ1-2, with a possible D match to TRBD1 (5 bases). CDR3 size: 15 residues. Germline V lookup: CDR1 MGHRA, CDR2 YSYEKL. The CDR3 region has the DNA TGCGCCAACAGCCAAGGAATGGGGCTTAACTATGGCTACACCTTC. This gives the protein CANSQGMGLNYGYTF.

This clonotype was picked up a small number of times. The conserved phenylalanine or tryptophan is not found at the CDR3 terminus, so this likely reflects a read error. The chain employs TRBV7-2 and TRBJ1-2; D not resolved. Germline CDR1 reads SGHTA; CDR2 reads FQGNSA. This CDR3 is 17 amino acids long. The V gene lost 0 bases and the J gene lost 3 bases, with 17 bases spanning the gap. The DNA of the CDR3 is TGTGCCAGCAGCTTAGCCCCCAGTCCCGTGTTCGACTATGGCTACACCCTC. It yields the protein CASSLAPSPVFDYGYTL.

This clonotype turned up a few times. V gene TRBV7-9 combines with J gene TRBJ2-2; D remains ambiguous. Germline V gene data show CDR1 as SEHNR and CDR2 as FQNEAQ (reference sequence). The CDR3 is 15 residues long. Deletions cut 5 bases from V and 0 bases from J, with 10 bases between. DNA of the CDR3: TGTGCCAGCAGCGCCCGGCCGACGAACACCGGGGAGCTGTTTTTT. Its translation is CASSARPTNTGELFF.

The V and J genes are TRBV20-1 and TRBJ1-1; 8 bases map to TRBD1. CDR1 and CDR2 from the germline V gene are DFQATT and SNEGSKA (reference sequence). V shed 5 bases and J 0 bases; nucleotides not matched to a gene: 5. The CDR3 loop spans 14 amino acids. The CDR3 sequence is CSADRGRMNTEAFF. In DNA form, the CDR3 reads TGCAGTGCTGACAGGGGTAGGATGAACACTGAAGCTTTCTTT.

This clonotype was counted ten times or more. V usage is TRBV5-5 and J usage is TRBJ1-2, with D tentatively TRBD1 (6 bases). The V end lost 4 bases, the J end lost 4 bases, and 11 bases lay between the germline ends. Looked up from germline, CDR1 is SGHKS and CDR2 is YYEKEE (reference sequence). The CDR3 is 13 residues long. The CDR3 bases are TGTGCCAGCAGCCCCGGGACAATCTATGGCTACACCTTC. This sequence encodes CASSPGTIYGYTF.

This clonotype has only a few counts. CDR3 coding DNA: TGTGCCAGCGTAGTTTCGGCGGGAGAGCAGTTCTTC. Its protein is CASVVSAGEQFF. The chain joins TRBV28 to TRBJ2-1; a weak D match, TRBD2 (6 bases). The CDR3 has 12 residues. Between the trimmed V and J ends, which lost 8 bases and 10 bases, there was a span of 15 bases. Germline values: CDR1 MDHEN, CDR2 SYDVKM.

The V and J genes are TRBV3-1 and TRBJ2-1; D is unclear. This CDR3 contains 16 residues. With 0 bases removed from V and 6 bases from J, the gap between germline ends came to 15 bases. Germline lookup yields CDR1 LGHDT and CDR2 YNNKEL (reference sequence). The CDR3 reads CASSQDGTIASNEQFF. The CDR3 DNA reads as TGTGCCAGCAGCCAAGATGGCACCATAGCCAGCAATGAGCAGTTCTTC.

The chain carries TRBV5-6 and TRBJ2-1; D is perhaps TRBD2 (5 bases). TRBJ2-7 explains the end of the DNA better; the J call may be wrong. CDR1 is SGHDT, CDR2 YYEEEE, per germline. There are 13 residues in the CDR3. Here the CDR3 reads CASSRGMTREQYV. CDR3 coding DNA: TGTGCCAGCAGCCGGGGAATGACGCGCGAGCAGTACGTC.

The chain employs TRBV28 and TRBJ2-1; 10 nucleotides agree with TRBD2. Unmatched junction bases numbered 6, after V lost 7 bases and J lost 3 bases. The length of the CDR3 is 15 residues. Germline-derived CDR1 and CDR2 are MDHEN and SYDVKM. The DNA for the CDR3 is TGTGCCAGCATGCGTAGCGGGAGGTACTACAATGAGCAGTTCTTC. It yields the protein CASMRSGRYYNEQFF.

The chain carries TRBV28 and TRBJ2-5; D is possibly TRBD2 (6 bases). V lost 6 bases to trimming and J lost 1 base, with 15 bases between them. The length of the CDR3 is 15 residues. CDR1 and CDR2 (germline): MDHEN, SYDVKM. In DNA, the CDR3 is TGTGCCAGCAGCATCCTCGGGGGAGCCCAAGAGACCCAGTACTTC. Protein sequence: CASSILGGAQETQYF.

This chain links TRBV4-2 with TRBJ1-5; possible D gene TRBD1, 5 bases. The germline V and J ends were trimmed by 6 bases and 6 bases, with 9 bases remaining between them. Germline CDR1 reads LGHNA; CDR2 reads YNFKEQ. The CDR3 is 12 amino acids. This CDR3 reads CASSQGLQPQHF. CDR3 DNA sequence: TGTGCCAGCAGTCAGGGCCTTCAGCCCCAGCATTTT.

This clonotype was counted between two and nine times. This rearrangement joins TRBV10-3 to TRBJ1-2; D might be TRBD1 (5 bases). There are 14 residues in the CDR3. CDR1 and CDR2 from the germline V gene are ENHRY and SYGVKD. Deletions cut 6 bases from V and 1 base from J, with 12 bases between. CDR3: CAIRWGTINYGYTF. The CDR3 DNA sequence: TGTGCCATCAGATGGGGGACTATTAACTATGGCTACACCTTC.

The chain is built from TRBV5-1 and TRBJ1-6; D might be TRBD1 (6 bases). V was cut by 4 bases and J by 9 bases, with 17 bases left in between. CDR3 length: 15 residues. Germline V lookup: CDR1 SGHRS, CDR2 YFSETQ. CDR3 region: CASSQTGGAGSPLHF. CDR3 bases: TGCGCCAGCAGCCAAACCGGGGGGGCCGGTTCACCCCTCCACTTT.